This paragraph reports one T cell receptor (beta chain). The antigen is undetermined. The sample belongs to a study of T-cell reconstitution after alpha-beta-depleted transplantation in children. Findings of the study overall: Approximately two months post-transplant, alpha-beta T cells reportedly originated from several hundred expanded graft clones.

V shed 6 bases, J shed 4 bases, and the junction held 8 bases outside the gene matches. Germline CDR1 reads SGHAT; CDR2 reads FQNNGV. The CDR3 runs to 14 residues. The library targeted TCRbeta and was prepared with unique molecular identifiers. MiXCR was run by TCRdb on the PCR reads, yielding one entry per CDR3 protein. The sample carries about 980,000 distinct CDR3 sequences, about 26% recorded once. This sample comprised PBMCs, mostly from graft donor cells, obtained 360 days after TCRalphabeta/CD19-depleted stem cell transplant. This TCR came from a boy under two years old who had a stem cell transplant for SCID, so the T cells may come from the graft donor. This rearrangement joins TRBV11-2 to TRBJ1-2; 7 nucleotides agree with TRBD1. CDR3 protein: CASSDRAAGYGYTF. The CDR3 nucleotides are TGTGCCAGCAGTGACAGGGCTGCGGGCTATGGCTACACCTTC.